A selection of T cell receptor beta chains follows, all from one sample in a study of CD8 T cells in Susac syndrome. TCRdb fed the immunoSEQ multiplex PCR reads into MiXCR, producing one record per CDR3 protein. This sample yields under 200,000 distinct CDR3 sequences, of which 75% to 95% are seen a single time; around 0.085% belongs to the top ten. The specimen was CD4+ T cells from PBMCs. The source of these receptors is a human donor with Susac syndrome. Each CDR3 is given without its conserved first and last residue. Fields, in order: J gene, V gene, CDR3 protein.

j_gene: TRBJ1-5; v_gene: TRBV24-1; CDR3aa: APLEGALNQPQH
j_gene: TRBJ2-1; v_gene: TRBV7-9; CDR3aa: ASSLSYEQF
j_gene: TRBJ1-2; v_gene: TRBV9; CDR3aa: ASSVSGASYGYT
j_gene: TRBJ2-7; v_gene: TRBV5-1; CDR3aa: ASSFTGTSGIKGYEQY
j_gene: TRBJ1-1; v_gene: TRBV5-1; CDR3aa: ASRIPGGYGEAF
j_gene: TRBJ2-1; v_gene: TRBV7-2; CDR3aa: ASSLESKQF
j_gene: TRBJ2-7; v_gene: TRBV2; CDR3aa: ASSELYEQY
j_gene: TRBJ2-7; v_gene: TRBV3-1; CDR3aa: ASSQGGNPYEQY
j_gene: TRBJ1-4; v_gene: TRBV12-3/TRBV12-4; CDR3aa: ASSFRGGVEKLF
j_gene: TRBJ2-7; v_gene: TRBV27; CDR3aa: ASTPRDRGGEQY
j_gene: TRBJ1-1; v_gene: TRBV20-1; CDR3aa: SASNPGTGAMNTEAF
j_gene: TRBJ1-5; v_gene: TRBV12-3/TRBV12-4; CDR3aa: ASSSKQGTQPQH
j_gene: TRBJ1-4; v_gene: TRBV3-1; CDR3aa: ASGYEKLF
j_gene: TRBJ1-5; v_gene: TRBV4-1; CDR3aa: ASSQDPNQPQH
j_gene: TRBJ2-5; v_gene: TRBV4-1; CDR3aa: ASSHSVTGQETQY
j_gene: TRBJ2-3; v_gene: TRBV5-1; CDR3aa: ASSLVKSQDTQY
j_gene: TRBJ2-7; v_gene: TRBV20-1; CDR3aa: SAEDTSYEQY